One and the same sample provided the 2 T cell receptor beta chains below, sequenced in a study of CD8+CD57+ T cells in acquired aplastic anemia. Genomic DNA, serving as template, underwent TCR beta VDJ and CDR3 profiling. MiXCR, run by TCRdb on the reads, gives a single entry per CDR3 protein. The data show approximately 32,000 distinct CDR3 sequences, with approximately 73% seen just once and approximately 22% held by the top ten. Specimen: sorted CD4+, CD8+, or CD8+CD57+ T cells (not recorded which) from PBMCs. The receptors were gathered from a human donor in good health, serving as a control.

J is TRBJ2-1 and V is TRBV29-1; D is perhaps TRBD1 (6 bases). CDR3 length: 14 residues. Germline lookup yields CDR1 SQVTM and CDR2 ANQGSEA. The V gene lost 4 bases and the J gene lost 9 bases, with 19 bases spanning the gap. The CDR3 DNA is TGCAGCGTTGGGTCGGGACACTATGATAGTGAGCAGTTCTTC. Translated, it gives CSVGSGHYDSEQFF.

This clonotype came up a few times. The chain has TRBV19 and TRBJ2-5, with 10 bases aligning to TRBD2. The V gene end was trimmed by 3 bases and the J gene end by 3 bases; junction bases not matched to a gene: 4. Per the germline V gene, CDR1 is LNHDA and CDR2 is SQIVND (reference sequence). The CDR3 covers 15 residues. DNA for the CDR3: TGTGCCAGTAGTATCCTAGCGGGGGCTAAAGAGACCCAGTACTTC. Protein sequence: CASSILAGAKETQYF.